One and the same sample provided the 8 T cell receptor beta chains below, sequenced in a study of T cell responses to AZD1222 COVID-19 vaccine. TCRdb's table, derived via immunoSEQ multiplex PCR, lists solely in-frame clones and lacks some. The table has 90,000 to 120,000 clones, about 90% seen once. Sequencing used peripheral blood, obtained on day 0 of AZD1222 vaccination. These receptors were collected from an adult in good health.

CDR3 region: CAWSVLGSLYIEAFF. The CDR3 bases are TGTGCCTGGAGTGTATTAGGCAGCCTTTACATTGAAGCTTTCTTT. V is TRBV30 and J is TRBJ1-1; D unresolved. Germline loops: CDR1 GTSNPN, CDR2 SVGIG (reference sequence). This CDR3 spans 15 amino acids. Trimming stripped 0 bases from V and 7 bases from J, with 18 bases between.

This clone was counted a few times. The chain links TRBV12-3 or TRBV12-4 to TRBJ2-5, with D possibly TRBD2 on 5 matching bases. This CDR3 contains 13 residues. The germline V and J ends were trimmed by 7 bases and 4 bases, with 13 bases remaining between them. The CDR3 DNA follows: TGTGCCAGCAACCGCCTAGGAGGAGAGACCCAGTACTTC. It yields the protein CASNRLGGETQYF.

J is TRBJ1-6 and V is TRBV6-1; 7 positions agree with TRBD1. V lost 6 bases, J lost 9 bases, and 8 bases stayed unmatched. Germline assignment: CDR1 MNHNS and CDR2 SASEGT. The CDR3 contains 14 residues. The CDR3 region has the DNA TGTGCCAGCAGGTCTACAGGGGATCGTTCACCCCTCCACTTT. Protein: CASRSTGDRSPLHF.

The chain combines TRBV11-3 with TRBJ1-1; D is perhaps TRBD1 (5 bases). Trimming took off 6 bases at V and 8 bases at J, with 22 bases between the two ends. The CDR3 has 15 residues. Germline-derived CDR1 and CDR2 are SGHNT and YENEEA. CDR3 amino acids: CASSQDGRGGNEAFF. CDR3 nucleotide sequence: TGTGCCAGCAGTCAAGATGGACGGGGGGGGAACGAAGCTTTCTTT.

This clone was observed a handful of times. Within the sample, other DNA sequences also encode this same CDR3. The chain links TRBV7-3 to TRBJ1-3, with a weak D call TRBD1 (5 bases). This CDR3 region has 15 residues. Trimming took 1 base from V and 3 from J, leaving 10 bases between them. From germline, CDR1 is SGHTA and CDR2 FQGTGA. CDR3 region: CASSLSGGFGNTIYF. CDR3 sequence (DNA): TGTGCCAGCAGCTTAAGCGGGGGATTTGGAAACACCATATATTTT.

The J gene is TRBJ1-2, the V gene TRBV18, with TRBD1 identical over 7 bases. The V gene end was trimmed by 6 bases and the J gene end by 8 bases; junction bases not matched to a gene: 12. The CDR3 contains 14 residues. Germline CDR1 is KGHSH and CDR2 is LQKENI. The CDR3 reads CASSPGQAPGGYTF. CDR3 nucleotides: TGTGCCAGCTCTCCCGGACAGGCTCCGGGGGGCTACACCTTC.

Points on this clone: The sample contains more than one DNA sequence encoding this CDR3. The CDR3 loop reads CASSYSGRGYTF. The CDR3 DNA is TGTGCCAGCAGTTACTCCGGTAGGGGCTACACCTTC. V gene TRBV6-5 combines with J gene TRBJ1-2; no reliable D call. The CDR3 contains 12 residues. V lost 0 bases and J lost 8, with 7 bases in between. Germline-derived CDR1 and CDR2 are MNHEY and SVGAGI.

The count of this clone is one. This chain uses TRBV21-1 with TRBJ1-6; the D call TRBD1 from the table was never checked on the DNA. TRBV21-1 is a known pseudogene. This CDR3 is 19 amino acids long. The CDR3 DNA reads TGTGCCAGCAGCGAATCCGGGACAGAAACGAGCTCCTATAATTCACCCCTCCACTTT. Residues: CASSESGTETSSYNSPLHF.